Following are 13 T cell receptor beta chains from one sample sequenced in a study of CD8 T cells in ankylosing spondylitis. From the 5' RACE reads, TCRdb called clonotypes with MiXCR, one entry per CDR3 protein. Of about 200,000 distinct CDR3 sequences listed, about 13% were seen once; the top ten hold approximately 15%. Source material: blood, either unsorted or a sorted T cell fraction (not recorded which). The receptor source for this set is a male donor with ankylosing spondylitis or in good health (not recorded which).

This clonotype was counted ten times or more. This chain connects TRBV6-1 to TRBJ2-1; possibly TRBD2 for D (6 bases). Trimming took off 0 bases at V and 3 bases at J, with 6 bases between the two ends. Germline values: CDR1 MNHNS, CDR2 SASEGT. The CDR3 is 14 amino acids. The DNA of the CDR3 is TGTGCCAGCAGTGAAGCGGAGGGCTACAATGAGCAGTTCTTC. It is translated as CASSEAEGYNEQFF.

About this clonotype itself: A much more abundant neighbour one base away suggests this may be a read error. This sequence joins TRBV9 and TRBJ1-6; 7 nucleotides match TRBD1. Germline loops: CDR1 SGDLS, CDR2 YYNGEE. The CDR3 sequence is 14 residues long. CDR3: CPSSVGQKESPLHF. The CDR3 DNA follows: TGTCCCAGCAGCGTGGGACAGAAAGAATCACCCCTCCACTTT.

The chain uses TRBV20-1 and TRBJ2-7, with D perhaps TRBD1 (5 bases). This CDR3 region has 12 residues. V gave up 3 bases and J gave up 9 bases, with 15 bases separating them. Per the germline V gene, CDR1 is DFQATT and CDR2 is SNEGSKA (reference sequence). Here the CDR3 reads CSASSSGAMQYF. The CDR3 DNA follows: TGCAGTGCTAGTAGTAGTGGGGCGATGCAGTACTTC.

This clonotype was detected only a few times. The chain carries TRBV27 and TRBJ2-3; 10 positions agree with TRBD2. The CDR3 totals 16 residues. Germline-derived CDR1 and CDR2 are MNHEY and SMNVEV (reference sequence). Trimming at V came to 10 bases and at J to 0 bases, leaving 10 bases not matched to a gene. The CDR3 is CATRGAGGTSTDTQYF. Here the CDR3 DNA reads TGTGCCACCCGGGGAGCGGGGGGGACTAGCACAGATACGCAGTATTTT.

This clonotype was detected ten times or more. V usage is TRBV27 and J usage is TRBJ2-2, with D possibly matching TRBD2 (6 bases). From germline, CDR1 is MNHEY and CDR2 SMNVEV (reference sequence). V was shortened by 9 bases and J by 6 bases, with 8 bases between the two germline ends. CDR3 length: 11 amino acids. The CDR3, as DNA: TGTGCCAGTCGACTAGCCGGGGAGCTGTTTTTT. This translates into CASRLAGELFF.

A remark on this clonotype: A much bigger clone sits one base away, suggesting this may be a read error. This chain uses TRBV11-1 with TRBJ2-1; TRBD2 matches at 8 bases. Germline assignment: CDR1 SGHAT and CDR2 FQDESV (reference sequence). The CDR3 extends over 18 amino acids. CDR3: CASSLKSGRARTYIEQFF. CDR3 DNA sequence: TGTGCCAGCAGCTTGAAATCCGGGAGGGCCAGGACCTACATTGAGCAGTTCTTC.

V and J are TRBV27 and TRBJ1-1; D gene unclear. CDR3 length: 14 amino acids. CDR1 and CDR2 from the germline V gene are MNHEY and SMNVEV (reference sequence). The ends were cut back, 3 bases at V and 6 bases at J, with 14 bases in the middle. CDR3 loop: CASSLGEVEAEAFF. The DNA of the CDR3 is TGTGCCAGCAGTTTGGGAGAGGTTGAAGCTGAAGCTTTCTTT.

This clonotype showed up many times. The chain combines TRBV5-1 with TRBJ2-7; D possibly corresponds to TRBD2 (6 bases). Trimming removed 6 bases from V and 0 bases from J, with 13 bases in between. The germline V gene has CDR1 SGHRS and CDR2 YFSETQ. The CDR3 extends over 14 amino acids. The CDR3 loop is CASTPGGNSYEQYF. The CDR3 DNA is TGCGCCAGCACCCCAGGAGGGAACTCCTACGAGCAGTACTTC.

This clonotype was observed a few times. CDR3 sequence reads: CASSSRQGLSNQPQHF. In DNA, the CDR3 is TGCGCCAGCAGCTCGAGACAGGGTCTTAGCAATCAGCCCCAGCATTTT. V is TRBV4-1 and J is TRBJ1-5; 7 positions agree with TRBD1. The CDR3 totals 16 residues. From germline, CDR1 is MGHRA and CDR2 YSYEKL. V dropped 5 bases and J dropped 0; count of bases not matched to a gene: 7.

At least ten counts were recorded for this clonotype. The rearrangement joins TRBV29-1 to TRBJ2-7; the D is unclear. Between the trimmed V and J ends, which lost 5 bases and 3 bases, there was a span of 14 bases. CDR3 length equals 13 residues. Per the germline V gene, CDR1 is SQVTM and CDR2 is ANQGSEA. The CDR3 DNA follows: TGCAGCGTTCTCAGAGGTGATAACTACGAGCAGTACTTC. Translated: CSVLRGDNYEQYF.

Here the CDR3 reads CASSLASAGNTEAFF. Written as DNA, the CDR3 is TGTGCCAGCAGTTTAGCGTCGGCAGGGAACACTGAAGCTTTCTTT. The chain has TRBV12-3 or TRBV12-4 and TRBJ1-1; unclear D gene. The germline V and J ends were trimmed by 0 bases and 1 base, with 9 bases remaining between them. The CDR3 totals 15 residues.

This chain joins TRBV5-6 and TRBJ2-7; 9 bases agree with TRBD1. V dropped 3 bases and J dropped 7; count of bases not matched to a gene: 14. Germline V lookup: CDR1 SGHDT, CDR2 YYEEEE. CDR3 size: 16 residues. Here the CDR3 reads CASSSAWGTGKYEQYF. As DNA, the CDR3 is TGTGCCAGCAGCTCCGCTTGGGGGACAGGGAAGTATGAGCAGTACTTC.

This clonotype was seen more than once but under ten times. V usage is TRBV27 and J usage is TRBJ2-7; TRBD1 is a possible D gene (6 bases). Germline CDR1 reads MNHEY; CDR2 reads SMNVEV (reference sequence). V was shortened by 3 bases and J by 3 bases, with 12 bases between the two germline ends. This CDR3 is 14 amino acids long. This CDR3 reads CASSLTRDNYEQYF. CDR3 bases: TGTGCCAGCAGTTTGACCCGGGACAACTACGAGCAGTACTTC.